This passage covers 12 T cell receptor beta chains from one sample sequenced in a study of regulatory T cells in long-lasting Graves disease. Specified time point: persistent/refractory GD, antithyroid drugs over 5 years with positive TRAb. The TCR library was made from RNA extracted from PBMCs. CDR3 regions were amplified by Arm-PCR using iRepertoire HTBI primers to build TCR beta libraries. TCRdb reanalysed the multiplex PCR reads using MiXCR and keeps one entry per CDR3 protein. Of about 430,000 distinct CDR3 sequences in the sample, about 21% were seen once. Sequenced material: peripheral blood mononuclear cells (PBMCs), taken when the disease was refractory, from a patient treated with antithyroid drugs. These receptors originate from a female donor with Graves disease.

This clonotype was counted many times. This chain joins TRBV28 and TRBJ2-5; tentatively, D is TRBD1 (6 bases). Looked up from germline, CDR1 is MDHEN and CDR2 is SYDVKM. The CDR3 extends over 14 amino acids. V shed 2 bases and J shed 4 bases, with 11 bases lying between them. CDR3 nucleotide sequence: TGTGCCAGCAGTTTACAGGGGCTGGTAGAGACCCAGTACTTC. Translation gives CASSLQGLVETQYF.

There are a few counts of this clonotype. The chain recombines TRBV3-1 with TRBJ2-2; D tentatively fits TRBD1 or TRBD2 (5 bases each). Germline CDR1 is LGHDT and CDR2 is YNNKEL (reference sequence). The V end was cut by 0 bases, the J end by 5 bases, with 7 bases between. CDR3 length equals 14 residues. The CDR3 loop is CASSQEGRTGELFF. For the CDR3, the DNA is TGTGCCAGCAGCCAAGAGGGACGGACCGGGGAGCTGTTTTTT.

This clonotype turned up a few times. The rearrangement links TRBV7-9 to TRBJ2-5; TRBD2 matches 7 bases. Per the germline V gene, CDR1 is SEHNR and CDR2 is FQNEAQ (reference sequence). There are 13 residues in the CDR3. The V gene end was trimmed by 7 bases and the J gene end by 5 bases; junction bases not matched to a gene: 7. The CDR3 DNA is TGTGCCAGCACAGTGGGGGGGAAGGAGACCCAGTACTTC. The encoded protein is CASTVGGKETQYF.

V gene TRBV28 combines with J gene TRBJ2-1, with 11 bases identical to TRBD2. The germline CDR1 and CDR2 sequences are MDHEN and SYDVKM. CDR3 length: 16 amino acids. Trimming at V came to 5 bases and at J to 4 bases, leaving 7 bases not matched to a gene. In DNA, the CDR3 is TGTGCCAGCAGTGTTACTAGCGGGAGCAGATACAATGAGCAGTTCTTC. Translating it yields CASSVTSGSRYNEQFF.

In DNA, the CDR3 is TGTGCCAGCGGAGTGGGTGCACATACGCAGTATTTT. This encodes CASGVGAHTQYF. The gene calls are TRBV12-3 or TRBV12-4 and TRBJ2-3; D ambiguous. Deletions cut 8 bases from V and 7 bases from J, with 13 bases between. The length of the CDR3 is 12 residues.

The V and J genes are TRBV10-3 and TRBJ2-5, with D tentatively TRBD1 (5 bases). Per germline, CDR1 ENHRY and CDR2 SYGVKD. The CDR3 is 12 residues long. V was cut by 11 bases and J by 3 bases, with 13 bases left in between. CDR3 amino acids: CASSEQEETQYF. The CDR3 bases are TGTGCCTCATCGGAACAGGAAGAGACCCAGTACTTC.

To note about this clonotype: A read error may explain this, as a much larger clone is one base away. This chain joins TRBV7-3 and TRBJ1-2; no clear D gene. There are 13 residues in the CDR3. CDR1 and CDR2 (germline): SGHTA, FQGTGA. With 8 bases removed from V and 7 bases from J, the gap between germline ends came to 17 bases. The CDR3 DNA reads TGTGCCAGCGGCCCCGGCCCTCAAGTTGGCTACACCTTC. This sequence encodes CASGPGPQVGYTF.

This clonotype was recorded many times. The CDR3 DNA reads TGCAGTGCTAGACAAAGGGACAGGGGAGTGTACGAGCAGTACTTC. This gives the protein CSARQRDRGVYEQYF. The V gene is TRBV20-1, the J gene TRBJ2-7; 10 nucleotides align to TRBD1. The V and J ends lost 2 bases and 4 bases, in that order; junction bases with no gene match: 8. In germline, CDR1 is DFQATT, CDR2 SNEGSKA (reference sequence). The CDR3 has 15 amino acids.

The CDR3 loop is CASSPIGLGALGTEAFF. CDR3 bases: TGTGCCAGCTCACCAATCGGGCTTGGGGCTTTGGGCACTGAAGCTTTCTTT. V is TRBV18 and J is TRBJ1-1; the D gene is possibly TRBD1 (5 bases). The CDR3 extends over 17 amino acids. The germline V gene has CDR1 KGHSH and CDR2 LQKENI. V was shortened by 2 bases and J by 4 bases, with 20 bases between the two germline ends.

V gene TRBV7-3 combines with J gene TRBJ1-1; tentative D call: TRBD1 (5 bases). CDR3 length: 14 residues. Germline assignment: CDR1 SGHTA and CDR2 FQGTGA. V was pared by 5 bases and J by 1 base, with 11 bases between. The CDR3 region has the DNA TGTGCCAGCAGCGAGGGACCCACGAACACTGAAGCTTTCTTT. This codes for CASSEGPTNTEAFF.

This clonotype was counted only a few times. A read error may account for a junction end that differs from germline. This sequence joins TRBV12-3 or TRBV12-4 and TRBJ2-2, with D possibly TRBD1 on 6 matching bases. The CDR3 sequence is 14 residues long. CDR3 sequence reads: CASSLGQHTGELFF. The CDR3 DNA reads as TGTGCCAGCAGCTTAGGACAGCATACCGGGGAGCTGTTTTTT.

J is TRBJ2-7 and V is TRBV6-1; 9 nucleotides align to TRBD1. The V gene end was trimmed by 2 bases and the J gene end by 1 base; junction bases not matched to a gene: 9. CDR1 and CDR2 from the germline V gene are MNHNS and SASEGT. The CDR3 consists of 17 residues. The CDR3 sequence is CASSERRLGTGSYEQYF. The CDR3 DNA sequence: TGTGCCAGCAGTGAAAGGAGGCTTGGGACAGGGTCCTACGAGCAGTACTTC.